The clone carrying this TCR beta chain was seen once. The data stem from a study of blood T cell repertoires in COVID-19. Study-level background: Spain, Italy and the United States supplied samples that represented acute and convalescent COVID-19. From T cells, B-cell-depleted T cells, or PBMCs came the material, which was cDNA or gDNA.

Original data processing: Reference gene primer amplification in the assay estimated nucleated cell counts. Profiling relied on immunoSEQ multiplex PCR, and the TCRdb table lists in-frame clones only, not all of them. That table supplies the V and J calls and clone size; D and trimming were determined from the DNA. The repertoire has around 200,000 clones, about 80% of them found once; the top ten carry around 4%. Germline V gene sequence: CDR1 MGHRA, CDR2 YSYEKL. This CDR3 region has 17 residues. V gave up 0 bases and J gave up 5 bases; unmatched junction bases: 9. This TCR came from a man aged 45-60 years with active or convalescent COVID-19. Sequencing was carried out using peripheral blood. The chain uses TRBV4-1 and TRBJ2-3; 9 nucleotides align to TRBD2. The CDR3 loop is CASSQDPAGGPGDTQYF. CDR3 nucleotides: TGCGCCAGCAGCCAAGATCCGGCGGGGGGGCCGGGAGATACGCAGTATTTT.